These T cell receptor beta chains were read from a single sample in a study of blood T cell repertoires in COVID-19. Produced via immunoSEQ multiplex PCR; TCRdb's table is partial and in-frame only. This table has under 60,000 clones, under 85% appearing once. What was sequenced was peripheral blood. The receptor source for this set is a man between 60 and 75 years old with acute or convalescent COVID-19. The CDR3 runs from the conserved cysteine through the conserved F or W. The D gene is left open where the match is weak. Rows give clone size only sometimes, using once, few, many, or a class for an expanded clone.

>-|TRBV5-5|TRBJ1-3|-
CASSLEPTGRTGNTIYF
TGTGCCAGCAGCTTGGAACCAACAGGGAGAACTGGAAACACCATATATTTT
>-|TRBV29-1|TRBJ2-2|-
CSVGIRDRAGELFF
TGCAGCGTTGGGATCCGGGATAGGGCCGGGGAGCTGTTTTTT
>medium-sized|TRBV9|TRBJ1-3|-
CASSVGKGSGNTIYF
TGTGCCAGCAGCGTAGGTAAAGGGAGTGGAAACACCATATATTTT
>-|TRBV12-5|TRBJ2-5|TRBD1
CASGLRDRGRLETQYF
TGTGCTAGTGGATTAAGGGACAGGGGGCGGTTGGAGACCCAGTACTTC
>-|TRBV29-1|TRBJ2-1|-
CSVGWSEDNEQFF
TGCAGCGTTGGATGGTCCGAGGACAATGAGCAGTTCTTC
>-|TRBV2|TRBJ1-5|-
CASSDEGFQPQHF
TGTGCCAGCAGTGACGAGGGATTCCAGCCCCAGCATTTT
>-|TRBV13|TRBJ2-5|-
CASSSTGLGETQYF
TGTGCCAGCAGCTCAACAGGGTTGGGAGAGACCCAGTACTTC
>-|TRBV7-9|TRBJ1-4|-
CASSLWPDLNEKLFF
TGTGCCAGCAGCTTATGGCCAGATTTAAATGAAAAACTGTTTTTT
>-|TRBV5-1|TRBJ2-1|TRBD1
CASSTTGYLYNEQFF
TGCGCCAGCAGCACGACAGGGTACCTTTACAATGAGCAGTTCTTC
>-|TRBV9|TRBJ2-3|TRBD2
CASSSSGGPSTDTQYF
TGTGCCAGCAGCTCCAGCGGGGGGCCTAGCACAGATACGCAGTATTTT
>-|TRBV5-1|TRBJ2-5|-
CASSLVPGKETQYF
TGCGCCAGCAGCTTGGTTCCAGGGAAAGAGACCCAGTACTTC
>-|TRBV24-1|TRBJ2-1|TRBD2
CATSLSGGASEQFF
TGTGCCACCTCCTTGAGCGGGGGGGCAAGTGAGCAGTTCTTC
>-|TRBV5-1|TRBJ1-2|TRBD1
CASSFGGTGNYGYTF
TGCGCCAGCAGCTTTGGCGGGACAGGAAACTATGGCTACACCTTC
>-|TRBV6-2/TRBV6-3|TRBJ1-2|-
CASSQSWAPNYGYTF
TGTGCCAGCAGCCAGTCGTGGGCTCCGAACTATGGCTACACCTTC
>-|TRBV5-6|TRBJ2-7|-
CASSTGRLYEQYF
TGTGCCAGCAGCACCGGGAGACTCTACGAGCAGTACTTC
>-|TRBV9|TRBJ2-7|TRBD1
CASSVGGTGYEQYF
TGTGCCAGCAGCGTAGGGGGGACAGGCTACGAGCAGTACTTC
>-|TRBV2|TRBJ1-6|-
CASSEDSSSYNSPLHF
TGTGCCAGCAGTGAAGATTCGAGCTCCTATAATTCACCCCTCCACTTT
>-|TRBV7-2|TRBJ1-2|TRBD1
CASSGGQGRTGNYGYTF
TGTGCCAGCAGCGGAGGACAGGGGCGAACGGGAAACTATGGCTACACCTTC
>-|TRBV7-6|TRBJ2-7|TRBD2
CASSPGTSGGTYEQYF
TGTGCCAGCAGCCCCGGGACTAGCGGGGGAACCTACGAGCAGTACTTC
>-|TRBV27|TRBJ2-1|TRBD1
CASSLRTGTSNEQFF
TGTGCCAGCAGTTTAAGGACAGGGACCTCCAATGAGCAGTTCTTC
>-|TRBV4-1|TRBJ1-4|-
CASSQAQRNEKLFF
TGCGCCAGCAGCCAGGCCCAAAGAAATGAAAAACTGTTTTTT
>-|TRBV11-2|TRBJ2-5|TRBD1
CASSSIQGRGETQYF
TGTGCCAGCAGCTCGATACAGGGGAGAGGAGAGACCCAGTACTTC
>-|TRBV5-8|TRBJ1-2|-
CASSLGGLYGYTF
TGTGCCAGCAGCTTAGGAGGGCTTTATGGCTACACCTTC
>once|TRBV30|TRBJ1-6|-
CAWSVLAWRGEGSPLHF
TGTGCCTGGAGTGTACTGGCGTGGCGAGGGGAGGGCTCACCCCTCCACTTT
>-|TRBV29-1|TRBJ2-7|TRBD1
CSAGTGDYEQYF
TGCAGCGCTGGGACAGGGGATTACGAGCAGTACTTC
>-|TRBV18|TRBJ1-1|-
CASSPPRGRTNTEAFF
TGTGCCAGCTCACCACCGCGGGGCAGAACCAACACTGAAGCTTTCTTT
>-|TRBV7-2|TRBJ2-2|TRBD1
CASSLVRGTGNTGELFF
TGTGCCAGCAGCTTAGTTCGCGGGACAGGGAACACCGGGGAGCTGTTTTTT